The 28 T cell receptor beta chains below were found in one sample sequenced in a study of cytomegalovirus exposure and HLA in healthy donors. Vbeta (60) and Jbeta (13) primers were used in the PCR. Some clones are missing from TCRdb's copy, which holds only in-frame ones; the method was immunoSEQ multiplex PCR. The sample has over 150,000 clones, around 80% seen once; the top ten hold 3% to 4.5%. Sequenced material: PBMCs. Receptor source: a woman aged 60-75 years in good health and CMV-seropositive.

The J gene is TRBJ1-2, the V gene TRBV5-1; D is possibly TRBD1 (5 bases). The germline V and J ends were trimmed by 0 bases and 8 bases, with 8 bases remaining between them. Germline lookup yields CDR1 SGHRS and CDR2 YFSETQ. The CDR3 totals 12 residues. This CDR3 is CASSLDGAGYTF. The CDR3 bases are TGCGCCAGCAGCTTGGATGGGGCGGGCTACACCTTC.

The chain uses TRBV9 and TRBJ2-5; TRBD2 is a possible D gene (7 bases). In germline, CDR1 is SGDLS, CDR2 YYNGEE. The CDR3 loop spans 16 amino acids. Trimming left V 0 bases short and J 8 bases short, with 20 bases between. CDR3 sequence reads: CASSVGVGGRGTTQYF. The CDR3 bases are TGTGCCAGCAGCGTAGGAGTCGGGGGGCGGGGTACCACCCAGTACTTC. The full variable domain, its missing parts supplied by reference TRBV9 and TRBJ2-5, is DSGVTQTPKHLITATGQRVTLRCSPRSGDLSVYWYQQSLDQGLQFLIQYYNGEERAKGNILERFSAQQFPDLHSELNLSSLELGDSALYFCASSVGVGGRGTTQYFGPGTRLLVL.

The chain combines TRBV7-3 with TRBJ2-1, with TRBD2 as a possible D gene (6 bases). Germline V gene lookup returns CDR1 SGHTA and CDR2 FQGTGA. V lost 1 base to trimming and J lost 4 bases, with 20 bases between them. CDR3 size: 18 residues. The chain's CDR3 is CASSLRPLVAEGYNEQFF. CDR3 DNA sequence: TGTGCCAGCAGCTTAAGGCCCTTAGTAGCGGAGGGGTACAATGAGCAGTTCTTC.

The V and J genes are TRBV10-1 and TRBJ2-7; 8 bases are a match to TRBD1. V shed 6 bases and J 2 bases; nucleotides not matched to a gene: 3. The CDR3 contains 13 residues. The germline V gene has CDR1 WNHNN and CDR2 SYGVQD (reference sequence). CDR3 sequence reads: CASRGQAPYEQYF. The CDR3 DNA follows: TGCGCCAGCAGGGGACAGGCACCCTACGAGCAGTACTTC.

The gene calls are TRBV6-5 and TRBJ2-7; possibly TRBD1 for D (6 bases). The CDR3 contains 15 residues. V was pared by 0 bases and J by 2 bases, with 11 bases between. CDR1 and CDR2 from the germline V gene are MNHEY and SVGAGI. In nucleotides, the CDR3 is TGTGCCAGCAGTTACTCGGGGGCGGCCCCCTACGAGCAGTACTTC. Its translation: CASSYSGAAPYEQYF.

The chain recombines TRBV7-3 with TRBJ2-1; 8 bases line up with TRBD1. CDR1 and CDR2 from the germline V gene are SGHTA and FQGTGA. CDR3 length equals 11 residues. The junction had 6 bases not matched to a gene; V was cut back by 5 bases and J by 15 bases. CDR3 sequence: CASSPGTGLFF. The DNA for the CDR3 is TGTGCCAGCAGCCCCGGGACAGGTCTGTTCTTC.

CDR3 protein: CASSRGLAGNEQFF. For the CDR3, the DNA is TGTGCCAGCAGCCGGGGACTAGCGGGGAATGAGCAGTTCTTC. The chain carries TRBV11-3 and TRBJ2-1, with 13 bases identical to TRBD2. After removal of 5 bases from V and 7 bases from J, the junction contained 2 bases not matched to a gene. CDR1 SGHNT and CDR2 YENEEA come from the germline V gene. This CDR3 region has 14 residues. The complete variable domain, with remaining parts taken from reference TRBV11-3 and TRBJ2-1, reads EAGVVQSPRYKIIEKKQPVAFWCNPISGHNTLYWYLQNLGQGPELLIRYENEEAVDDSQLPKDRFSAERLKGVDSTLKIQPAELGDSAVYLCASSRGLAGNEQFFGPGTRLTVL.

CDR3 in amino acids: CASSLPGGETQYF. DNA for the CDR3: TGTGCCAGCTCACTCCCGGGGGGCGAGACCCAGTACTTC. The J gene is TRBJ2-5, the V gene TRBV18, with D possibly TRBD2 on 7 matching bases. The germline CDR1 and CDR2 sequences are KGHSH and LQKENI. Between the trimmed V and J ends, which lost 4 bases and 5 bases, there was a span of 11 bases. There are 13 residues in the CDR3.

This clone was detected only a few times. The chain carries TRBV28 and TRBJ1-3; D gene uncertain. Germline loops: CDR1 MDHEN, CDR2 SYDVKM. V shed 7 bases and J shed 0 bases, with 16 bases lying between them. The CDR3 runs to 16 residues. CDR3 residues: CASTPQQVLSGNTIYF. The CDR3 coding sequence is TGTGCCAGCACCCCCCAACAAGTCCTCTCTGGAAACACCATATATTTT.

The chain is built from TRBV25-1 and TRBJ1-2, with D hard to call. There are 12 residues in the CDR3. V shed 6 bases and J shed 5 bases, with 10 bases lying between them. The V gene's germline CDR1 is MGHDK and CDR2 SYGVNS. The CDR3 reads CASRQEGYGYTF. Written as DNA, the CDR3 is TGTGCCAGCAGGCAGGAGGGTTATGGCTACACCTTC.

This clone was detected only a few times. The chain is built from TRBV11-2 and TRBJ2-7; D is perhaps TRBD1 (6 bases). Trimming removed 5 bases at V and 5 bases at J, with 19 bases between. This CDR3 is built from 15 residues. Germline values: CDR1 SGHAT, CDR2 FQNNGV. The CDR3 reads CASSLLTGTRNEQYF. The DNA for the CDR3 is TGTGCCAGCAGCCTCCTAACCGGGACACGAAACGAGCAGTACTTC.

The chain joins TRBV19 to TRBJ2-7; 8 bases match TRBD1. The ends lost 5 bases at V and 2 bases at J; junction bases unmatched: 5. CDR3 length equals 14 residues. CDR1 is LNHDA, CDR2 SQIVND, per germline (reference sequence). The CDR3 protein is CASSGRDRPYEQYF. CDR3 sequence (DNA): TGTGCCAGTAGTGGCCGGGACAGGCCCTACGAGCAGTACTTC.

The chain links TRBV4-3 to TRBJ2-3, with a possible D match to TRBD2 (5 bases). This CDR3 is built from 13 residues. V lost 0 bases to trimming and J lost 6 bases, with 7 bases between them. Per the germline V gene, CDR1 is LGHNA and CDR2 is YSLEER. The CDR3 DNA reads TGCGCCAGCAGCCAAGATGGCGGGGATACGCAGTATTTT. Encoded protein: CASSQDGGDTQYF.

This clone is a singleton in its sample. The rearrangement joins TRBV4-1 to TRBJ1-1; TRBD1 might be the D (5 bases). The V gene's germline CDR1 is MGHRA and CDR2 YSYEKL. Trimming stripped 4 bases from V and 0 bases from J, with 15 bases between. The CDR3 extends over 16 amino acids. The CDR3 loop is CASSRITTGLNTEAFF. CDR3 DNA sequence: TGCGCCAGCAGCCGAATTACCACAGGTCTGAACACTGAAGCTTTCTTT.

Only one count was recorded for this clone. The V call is TRBV2, the J call TRBJ2-1, with D possibly being TRBD1 (6 bases). V dropped 5 bases and J dropped 0 bases, with 17 bases sitting between them. The CDR3 covers 17 residues. The germline gives CDR1 SNHLY, CDR2 FYNNEI. The CDR3 nucleotides read TGTGCCAGCAGTTACTCCAGGGGCCGAAGCTCCTACAATGAGCAGTTCTTC. It is translated as CASSYSRGRSSYNEQFF.

This chain joins TRBV19 and TRBJ1-5, with D unresolved. The germline V gene has CDR1 LNHDA and CDR2 SQIVND (reference sequence). V was shortened by 3 bases and J by 4 bases, with 13 bases between the two germline ends. There are 15 residues in the CDR3. The CDR3 DNA reads TGTGCCAGTAGTATCCTCCCAGACACTAATCAGCCCCAGCATTTT. Protein product: CASSILPDTNQPQHF.

The rearrangement joins TRBV30 to TRBJ1-5; D ambiguous. The V gene's germline CDR1 is GTSNPN and CDR2 SVGIG (reference sequence). Trimming pared 3 bases from V and 3 bases from J, leaving 9 bases between. This CDR3 has 13 amino acids. The CDR3 spells CAWSQVLNQPQHF. As DNA, the CDR3 is TGTGCCTGGAGCCAGGTCCTCAATCAGCCCCAGCATTTT.

This clone appeared once. The chain is built from TRBV21-1 and TRBJ2-7; the table calls TRBD1, which could not be checked here. TRBV21-1 is reported as a pseudogene. This CDR3 has 17 residues. For the CDR3, the DNA is TGTGCCAGCAGCAAAGGTGCTCAGGGAAAGAAGGGTTACGAGCAGTACTTC. Translation gives CASSKGAQGKKGYEQYF.

The CDR3 bases are TGTGCCAGCAGTTCCATAAGCGGGGTTGGTGAGCAGTTCTTC. It specifies CASSSISGVGEQFF. This chain uses TRBV5-4 with TRBJ2-1, with 7 bases lining up with TRBD2. The germline CDR1 and CDR2 sequences are SGHNT and YYREEE (reference sequence). J was trimmed by 9 bases and V by 5 bases; bases with no gene match: 11. The CDR3 length is 14 residues.

The count of this clone is one. V gene TRBV11-2 combines with J gene TRBJ1-2; TRBD1 might be the D (5 bases). The CDR3 is made up of 13 amino acids. Germline V gene lookup returns CDR1 SGHAT and CDR2 FQNNGV. Between the trimmed V and J ends, which lost 7 bases and 7 bases, there was a span of 16 bases. Written as DNA, the CDR3 is TGTGCCAGCACAGGGTTGGGGCCCTTTGGCTACACCTTC. The encoded protein is CASTGLGPFGYTF.

This rearrangement joins TRBV6-5 to TRBJ2-5, with D perhaps TRBD1 (6 bases). The CDR3 sequence is 14 residues long. Germline V CDR1 and CDR2: MNHEY, SVGAGI. V shed 7 bases and J shed 4 bases, with 16 bases lying between them. The CDR3 here is CASNRDTARETQYF. CDR3 bases: TGTGCCAGCAACCGGGACACGGCTCGAGAGACCCAGTACTTC.

V usage is TRBV2 and J usage is TRBJ2-6; D possibly corresponds to TRBD1 (6 bases). Per germline, CDR1 SNHLY and CDR2 FYNNEI. V was clipped by 8 bases and J by 4 bases, with 27 bases between them. This CDR3 is 19 amino acids long. The DNA for the CDR3 is TGTGCCAGCGGGGGTGCGGCAGGGGCTGGGTCAAGGGGGGCCAACGTCCTGACTTTC. It translates to CASGGAAGAGSRGANVLTF.

The rearrangement uses TRBV14 and TRBJ1-6, with D possibly being TRBD1 (5 bases). CDR1 SGHDN and CDR2 FVKESK come from the germline V gene. Between the trimmed V and J ends, which lost 3 bases and 2 bases, there was a span of 8 bases. The CDR3 is 15 amino acids. The CDR3 region is CASSQGHPYNSPLHF. The DNA of the CDR3 is TGTGCCAGCAGCCAGGGGCATCCCTATAATTCACCCCTCCACTTT.

The chain has TRBV4-2 and TRBJ2-2, with no clear D. Germline V gene lookup returns CDR1 LGHNA and CDR2 YNFKEQ. The V gene lost 3 bases and the J gene lost 0 bases, with 5 bases spanning the gap. The length of the CDR3 is 14 residues. CDR3 DNA sequence: TGTGCCAGCAGCCAGGAGCCGAACACCGGGGAGCTGTTTTTT. Encoded protein: CASSQEPNTGELFF.

A single count supports this clone. The V gene is TRBV6-5, the J gene TRBJ2-2; the D gene is possibly TRBD1 (6 bases). The ends were cut back, 0 bases at V and 2 bases at J, with 10 bases in the middle. Germline V gene sequence: CDR1 MNHEY, CDR2 SVGAGI. There are 16 residues in the CDR3. CDR3 sequence: CASSYSGTLNTGELFF. Written as DNA, the CDR3 is TGTGCCAGCAGTTACTCGGGGACACTTAACACCGGGGAGCTGTTTTTT.

V gene TRBV4-3 combines with J gene TRBJ1-2; D might be TRBD1 (5 bases). The CDR3 loop spans 13 amino acids. Trimming pared 3 bases from V and 2 bases from J, leaving 7 bases between. Germline V CDR1 and CDR2: LGHNA, YSLEER. The CDR3 reads CASSHTGNYGYTF. CDR3 nucleotide sequence: TGCGCCAGCAGCCATACAGGAAACTATGGCTACACCTTC.

V and J are TRBV5-6 and TRBJ2-1, with TRBD2 identical over 7 bases. J lost 0 bases, V lost 3 bases, and 3 bases had no gene match. The CDR3 is 15 residues long. Germline V gene lookup returns CDR1 SGHDT and CDR2 YYEEEE. Here the CDR3 reads CASSSLAASYNEQFF. CDR3 in DNA: TGTGCCAGCAGCTCCCTAGCGGCCTCCTACAATGAGCAGTTCTTC.

This rearrangement joins TRBV19 to TRBJ2-3, with 9 bases lining up with TRBD2. The CDR3 is made up of 15 amino acids. V lost 5 bases, J lost 0 bases, and 3 bases stayed unmatched. The germline V gene has CDR1 LNHDA and CDR2 SQIVND (reference sequence). CDR3 sequence reads: CASSLLAGSTDTQYF. CDR3 bases: TGTGCCAGTAGTCTTCTAGCGGGGAGCACAGATACGCAGTATTTT.